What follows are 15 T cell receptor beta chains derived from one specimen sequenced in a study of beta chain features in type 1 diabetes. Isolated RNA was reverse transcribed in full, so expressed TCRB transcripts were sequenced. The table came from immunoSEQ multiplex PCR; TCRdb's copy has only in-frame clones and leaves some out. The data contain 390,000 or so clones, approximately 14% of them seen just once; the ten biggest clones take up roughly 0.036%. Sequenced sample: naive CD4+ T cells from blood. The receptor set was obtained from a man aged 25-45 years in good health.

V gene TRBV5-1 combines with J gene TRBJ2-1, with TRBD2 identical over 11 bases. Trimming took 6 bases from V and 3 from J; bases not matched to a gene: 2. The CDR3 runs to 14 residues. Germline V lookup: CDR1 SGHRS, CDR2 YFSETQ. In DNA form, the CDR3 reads TGCGCCAGCATGACTAGCGGGGTCTACAATGAGCAGTTCTTC. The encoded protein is CASMTSGVYNEQFF.

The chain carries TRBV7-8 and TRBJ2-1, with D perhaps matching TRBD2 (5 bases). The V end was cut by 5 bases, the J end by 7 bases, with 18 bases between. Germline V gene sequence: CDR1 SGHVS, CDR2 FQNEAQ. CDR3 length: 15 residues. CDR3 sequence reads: CASSMTTWAKNEQFF. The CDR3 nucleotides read TGTGCCAGCAGCATGACTACTTGGGCCAAAAATGAGCAGTTCTTC.

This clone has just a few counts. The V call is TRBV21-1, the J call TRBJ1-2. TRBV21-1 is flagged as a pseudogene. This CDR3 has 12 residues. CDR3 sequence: CASSKEVYGYTF. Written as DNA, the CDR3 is TGTGCCAGCAGCAAGGAGGTTTATGGCTACACCTTC.

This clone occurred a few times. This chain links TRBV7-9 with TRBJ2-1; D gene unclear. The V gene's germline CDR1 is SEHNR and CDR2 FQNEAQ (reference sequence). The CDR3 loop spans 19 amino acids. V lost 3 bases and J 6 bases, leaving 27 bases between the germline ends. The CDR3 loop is CASSFARTAGPTGLNEQFF. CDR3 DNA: TGTGCCAGCAGCTTCGCTCGCACCGCCGGGCCAACCGGCCTCAATGAGCAGTTCTTC.

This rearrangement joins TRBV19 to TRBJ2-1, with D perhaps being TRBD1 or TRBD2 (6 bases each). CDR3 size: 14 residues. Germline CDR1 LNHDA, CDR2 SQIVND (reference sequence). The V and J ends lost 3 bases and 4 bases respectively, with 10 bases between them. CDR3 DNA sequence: TGTGCCAGTAGTATGGGGGGCCGATACAATGAGCAGTTCTTC. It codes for CASSMGGRYNEQFF.

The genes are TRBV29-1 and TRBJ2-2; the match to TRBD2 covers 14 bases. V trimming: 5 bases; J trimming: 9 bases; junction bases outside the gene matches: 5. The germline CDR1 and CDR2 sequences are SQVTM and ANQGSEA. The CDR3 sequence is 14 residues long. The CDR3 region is CSVLGLAGARELFF. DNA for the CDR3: TGCAGCGTTTTGGGACTAGCGGGAGCCCGGGAGCTGTTTTTT.

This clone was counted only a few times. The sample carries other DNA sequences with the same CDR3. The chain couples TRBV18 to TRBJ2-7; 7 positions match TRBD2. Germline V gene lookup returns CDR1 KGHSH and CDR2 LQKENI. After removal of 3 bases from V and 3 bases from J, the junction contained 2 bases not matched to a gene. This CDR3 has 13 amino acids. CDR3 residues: CASSPGGSYEQYF. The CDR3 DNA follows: TGTGCCAGCTCACCCGGCGGGAGCTACGAGCAGTACTTC. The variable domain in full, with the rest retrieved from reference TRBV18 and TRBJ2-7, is NAGVMQNPRHLVRRRGQEARLRCSPMKGHSHVYWYRQLPEEGLKFMVYLQKENIIDESGMPKERFSAEFPKEGPSILRIQQVVRGDSAAYFCASSPGGSYEQYFGPGTRLTVT.

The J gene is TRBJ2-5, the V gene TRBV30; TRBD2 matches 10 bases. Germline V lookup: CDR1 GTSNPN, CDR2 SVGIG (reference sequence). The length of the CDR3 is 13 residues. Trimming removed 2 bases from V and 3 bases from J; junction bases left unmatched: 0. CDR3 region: CAWSLAGEETQYF. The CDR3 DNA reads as TGTGCCTGGAGTCTAGCGGGAGAAGAGACCCAGTACTTC.

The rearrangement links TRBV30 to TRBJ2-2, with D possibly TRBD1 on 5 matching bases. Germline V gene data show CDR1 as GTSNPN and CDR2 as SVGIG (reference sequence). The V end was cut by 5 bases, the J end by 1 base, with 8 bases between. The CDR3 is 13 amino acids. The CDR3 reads CAWGAENTGELFF. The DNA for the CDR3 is TGTGCCTGGGGGGCAGAGAACACCGGGGAGCTGTTTTTT. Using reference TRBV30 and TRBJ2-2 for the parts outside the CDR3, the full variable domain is SQTIHQWPATLVQPVGSPLSLECTVEGTSNPNLYWYRQAAGRGLQLLFYSVGIGQISSEVPQNLSASRPQDRQFILSSKKLLLSDSGFYLCAWGAENTGELFFGEGSRLTVL.

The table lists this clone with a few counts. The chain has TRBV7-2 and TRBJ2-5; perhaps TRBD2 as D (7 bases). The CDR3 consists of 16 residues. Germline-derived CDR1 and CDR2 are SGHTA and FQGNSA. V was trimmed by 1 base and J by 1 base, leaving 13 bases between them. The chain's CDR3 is CASSLVGGASQETQYF. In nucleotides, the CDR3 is TGTGCCAGCAGCTTAGTTGGGGGGGCAAGCCAAGAGACCCAGTACTTC.

In nucleotides, the CDR3 is TGCAGCGTTGGTCGAGACTCTGAAGCTTTCTTT. As protein: CSVGRDSEAFF. The chain carries TRBV29-1 and TRBJ1-1; D call uncertain. This CDR3 region has 11 residues. The germline gives CDR1 SQVTM, CDR2 ANQGSEA. Between the trimmed V and J ends, which lost 4 bases and 6 bases, there was a span of 9 bases.

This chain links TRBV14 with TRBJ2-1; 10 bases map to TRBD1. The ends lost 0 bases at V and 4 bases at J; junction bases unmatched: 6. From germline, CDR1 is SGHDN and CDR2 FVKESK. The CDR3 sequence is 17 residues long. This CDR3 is CASSQDGGTGVYNEQFF. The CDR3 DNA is TGTGCCAGCAGCCAAGACGGCGGGACAGGGGTTTACAATGAGCAGTTCTTC.

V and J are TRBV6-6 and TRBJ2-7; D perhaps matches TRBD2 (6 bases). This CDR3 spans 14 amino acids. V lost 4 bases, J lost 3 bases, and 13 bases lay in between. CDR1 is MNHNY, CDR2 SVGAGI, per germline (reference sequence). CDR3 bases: TGTGCCAGCAGTTCCCGCGGGACTGTCTACGAGCAGTACGTC. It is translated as CASSSRGTVYEQYV.

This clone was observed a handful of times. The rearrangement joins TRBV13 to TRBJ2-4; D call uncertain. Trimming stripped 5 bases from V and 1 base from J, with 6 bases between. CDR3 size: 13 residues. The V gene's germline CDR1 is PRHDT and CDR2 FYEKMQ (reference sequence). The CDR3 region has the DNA TGTGCCAGCAGCCTGGGGGCCAAAAACATTCAGTACTTC. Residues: CASSLGAKNIQYF.

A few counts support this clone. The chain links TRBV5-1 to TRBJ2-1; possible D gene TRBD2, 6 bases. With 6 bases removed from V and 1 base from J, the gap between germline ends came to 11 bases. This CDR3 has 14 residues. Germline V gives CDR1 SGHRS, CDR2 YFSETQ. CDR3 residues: CASISGSSYNEQFF. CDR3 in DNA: TGCGCCAGCATTAGCGGTTCTTCCTACAATGAGCAGTTCTTC. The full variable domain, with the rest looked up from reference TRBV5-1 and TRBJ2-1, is KAGVTQTPRYLIKTRGQQVTLSCSPISGHRSVSWYQQTPGQGLQFLFEYFSETQRNKGNFPGRFSGRQFSNSRSEMNVSTLELGDSALYLCASISGSSYNEQFFGPGTRLTVL.